The sample holds many counts of the clone carrying this TCR beta chain. Its target is unknown. The data originate from a study of T-cell reconstitution after alpha-beta-depleted transplantation in children. Construction of the TCRbeta library involved unique molecular identifiers. TCRdb reprocessed the PCR reads with MiXCR, giving one entry per CDR3 protein. The top ten hold 0.79% of the sample, which has 700,000 or so distinct CDR3 sequences, about an eighth seen once. The germline gives CDR1 SQVTM, CDR2 ANQGSEA. This CDR3 comprises 14 residues. Trimming cost V 2 bases and J 6 bases; bases outside gene matches: 9. Study-level points and caveats: The study traced high day-60 TCRbeta diversity in some patients to surviving recipient T cells and thymic progenitors. Once a year had passed after transplant, T-cell counts and diversity came mostly from newly produced T cells.

V is TRBV29-1 and J is TRBJ2-7; 8 bases fit TRBD1. The sample consisted of PBMCs, taken before TCRalphabeta/CD19-depleted stem cell transplant. The source of this sequence is a girl aged 2-10 years with congenital amegakaryocytic thrombocytopenia, due to receive a stem cell transplant. CDR3 bases: TGCAGCGTTGAACTAGGACAGGGAACTCTCGAGCAGTACTTC. This gives the protein CSVELGQGTLEQYF.